One and the same sample provided the 19 T cell receptor beta chains below, sequenced in a study of T cell responses to AZD1222 COVID-19 vaccine. The method was immunoSEQ multiplex PCR; TCRdb's version includes in-frame clones alone and lacks a portion of them. The sample holds approximately 140,000 clones, more than 85% seen once. The material was peripheral blood, obtained 28 days after the second AZD1222 dose. Receptors originate from an adult who received the AZD1222 COVID-19 vaccine.

This chain links TRBV7-9 with TRBJ1-1; D remains unclear. Per germline, CDR1 SEHNR and CDR2 FQNEAQ (reference sequence). V was cut by 3 bases and J by 7 bases, with 9 bases left in between. The CDR3 length is 12 residues. The CDR3, as DNA: TGTGCCAGCAGCTTTTCCGTAAATGAAGCTTTCTTT. It encodes CASSFSVNEAFF.

J is TRBJ2-1 and V is TRBV11-3, with D possibly being TRBD1 (5 bases). Germline V lookup: CDR1 SGHNT, CDR2 YENEEA. The CDR3 is 16 amino acids. The V gene lost 1 base and the J gene lost 4 bases, with 14 bases spanning the gap. The CDR3 nucleotides are TGTGCCAGCAGCTTAGCAGGGCCAGGGAATTACAATGAGCAGTTCTTC. It yields the protein CASSLAGPGNYNEQFF.

The chain uses TRBV5-4 and TRBJ1-2; tentatively, D is TRBD1 (6 bases). In germline, CDR1 is SGHNT, CDR2 YYREEE (reference sequence). This CDR3 spans 14 amino acids. The V and J ends lost 4 bases and 4 bases respectively, with 14 bases between them. CDR3 in amino acids: CASSSGQTPYGYTF. CDR3 in DNA: TGTGCCAGCAGCAGTGGACAGACCCCCTATGGCTACACCTTC.

The chain recombines TRBV19 with TRBJ2-1; D may match TRBD1 or TRBD2 (5 bases each). V was clipped by 3 bases and J by 4 bases, with 16 bases between them. Germline V lookup: CDR1 LNHDA, CDR2 SQIVND (reference sequence). This CDR3 is built from 16 residues. CDR3 protein: CASSIESGARYNEQFF. For the CDR3, the DNA is TGTGCCAGTAGTATTGAATCCGGGGCGCGATACAATGAGCAGTTCTTC.

This chain links TRBV27 with TRBJ1-2; 7 nucleotides match TRBD1. The junction had 14 bases not matched to a gene; V was cut back by 6 bases and J by 7 bases. The CDR3 sequence is 15 residues long. Germline V CDR1 and CDR2: MNHEY, SMNVEV (reference sequence). The CDR3 region is CASSRGQVREGGYTF. CDR3 sequence (DNA): TGTGCCAGCAGCCGTGGACAGGTGCGGGAGGGTGGCTACACCTTC.

The rearrangement joins TRBV24-1 to TRBJ1-5; 8 bases align to TRBD1. From germline, CDR1 is KGHDR and CDR2 SFDVKD. V was pared by 10 bases and J by 0 bases, with 4 bases of the junction left unmatched. This CDR3 region has 14 residues. This CDR3 reads CATSTGVSNQPQHF. DNA of the CDR3: TGTGCCACTTCGACAGGGGTTAGCAATCAGCCCCAGCATTTT.

This clone was seen only once. The V call is TRBV7-8, the J call TRBJ1-1; D uncertain. The CDR3 is 18 amino acids. V was cut by 0 bases and J by 2 bases, with 19 bases left in between. Germline loops: CDR1 SGHVS, CDR2 FQNEAQ. CDR3 nucleotides: TGTGCCAGCAGCTTAGCGAGGTTGCGGGCACGACGTAACACTGAAGCTTTCTTT. Protein sequence: CASSLARLRARRNTEAFF.

The chain combines TRBV19 with TRBJ2-1; D unclear. The germline gives CDR1 LNHDA, CDR2 SQIVND (reference sequence). The CDR3 runs 16 residues. V lost 1 base to trimming and J lost 6 bases, with 16 bases between them. The CDR3, as DNA: TGTGCCAGTAGTATAGCCGCCGCCCTCGGGCCCAATGAGCAGTTCTTC. Amino acids: CASSIAAALGPNEQFF.

This chain joins TRBV7-2 and TRBJ1-2; D is unresolved. Germline V gene sequence: CDR1 SGHTA, CDR2 FQGNSA. CDR3 length equals 13 residues. V shed 5 bases and J shed 6 bases, with 13 bases lying between them. CDR3 region: CASSPSRADGYTF. CDR3 nucleotide sequence: TGTGCCAGCAGCCCCTCCCGTGCTGATGGCTACACCTTC.

The chain combines TRBV7-9 with TRBJ1-5; TRBD1 matches 7 bases. There are 17 residues in the CDR3. Losses at the gene ends were 2 bases for V and 6 bases for J; bases not matched to a gene: 13. The V gene's germline CDR1 is SEHNR and CDR2 FQNEAQ (reference sequence). CDR3 protein: CASSLFTRGSDVQPQHF. The CDR3 DNA reads TGTGCCAGCAGCTTATTTACCAGGGGGTCTGACGTTCAGCCCCAGCATTTT.

The genes are TRBV6-2 or TRBV6-3 and TRBJ1-5, with 8 positions matching TRBD1. V was pared by 3 bases and J by 4 bases, with 8 bases of the junction left unmatched. CDR3 length: 16 amino acids. Germline V gives CDR1 MNHEY, CDR2 SVGEGT. CDR3 amino acids: CASSYWGRGPNQPQHF. Here the CDR3 DNA reads TGTGCCAGCAGTTATTGGGGCAGGGGGCCGAATCAGCCCCAGCATTTT.

By share, this clone ranks as medium-sized (0.01 to 0.1%). The V call is TRBV5-8, the J call TRBJ1-2, with a weak D call TRBD1 (6 bases). Between the trimmed V and J ends, which lost 8 bases and 4 bases, there was a span of 18 bases. Looked up from germline, CDR1 is SGHTS and CDR2 is YDEGEE. The CDR3 runs 14 residues. CDR3 residues: CASKTRTALYGYTF. The CDR3 bases are TGTGCCAGTAAGACCCGGACAGCCCTCTATGGCTACACCTTC. Combining the CDR3 with reference TRBV5-8 and TRBJ1-2 gives the whole variable domain EAGVTQSPTHLIKTRGQQATLRCSPISGHTSVYWYQQALGLGLQFLLWYDEGEERNRGNFPPRFSGRQFPNYSSELNVNALELEDSALYLCASKTRTALYGYTFGSGTRLTVV.

The chain has TRBV5-1 and TRBJ1-6; 11 nucleotides line up with TRBD1. The length of the CDR3 is 15 residues. Germline CDR1 is SGHRS and CDR2 is YFSETQ. The trim removed 4 bases at V and 7 bases at J, leaving 4 bases unmatched. The CDR3 loop reads CASSMWTGGNSPLHF. The CDR3 DNA sequence: TGCGCCAGCAGCATGTGGACAGGGGGCAATTCACCCCTCCACTTT.

The chain is built from TRBV7-2 and TRBJ2-2; TRBD1 matches at 8 bases. From germline, CDR1 is SGHTA and CDR2 FQGNSA. V lost 5 bases to trimming and J lost 3 bases; unmatched junction nucleotides: 5. The CDR3 is 15 amino acids. The CDR3 sequence is CASSPQGADTGELFF. CDR3 in DNA: TGTGCCAGCAGCCCTCAGGGGGCGGACACCGGGGAGCTGTTTTTT.

The V call is TRBV3-1 (or the pseudogene TRBV3-2), the J call TRBJ1-3; D remains unclear. The CDR3 totals 13 residues. Per the germline V gene, CDR1 is LGHDT and CDR2 is YNNKEL (reference sequence). V lost 0 bases and J 4 bases, leaving 4 bases between the germline ends. This chain's CDR3 is CASSQDGGNTIYF. The CDR3 bases are TGTGCCAGCAGCCAAGATGGGGGAAACACCATATATTTT.

The CDR3, as DNA: TGTGCCAGCAACTTAGAGGGACAGGGGGCGAGCGAGCAGTACTTC. As protein: CASNLEGQGASEQYF. The V call is TRBV2, the J call TRBJ2-7; 12 bases line up with TRBD1. The germline CDR1 and CDR2 sequences are SNHLY and FYNNEI. This CDR3 is built from 15 residues. With 7 bases clipped from V and 6 bases from J, the junction kept 10 bases outside the gene matches.

The chain has TRBV27 and TRBJ2-1, with TRBD2 matching 7 bases. This CDR3 has 15 residues. With V trimmed by 1 base and J by 5 bases, 5 bases remained unmatched. CDR1 is MNHEY, CDR2 SMNVEV, per germline (reference sequence). CDR3: CASSLYRLADNEQFF. The CDR3 DNA reads as TGTGCCAGCAGTTTATACCGGCTAGCGGACAATGAGCAGTTCTTC.

V and J are TRBV11-3 and TRBJ2-1, with no clear D. The ends were cut back, 0 bases at V and 9 bases at J, with 12 bases in the middle. Germline V gene sequence: CDR1 SGHNT, CDR2 YENEEA. This CDR3 spans 14 amino acids. The CDR3 coding sequence is TGTGCCAGCAGCTTAGAAATGATGGCTTCTGAGCAGTTCTTC. This translates into CASSLEMMASEQFF.

This clone was observed once. The chain has TRBV5-4 and TRBJ1-6, with 10 bases fitting TRBD1. Germline CDR1 SGHNT, CDR2 YYREEE (reference sequence). There are 13 residues in the CDR3. Trimming took 4 bases from V and 9 from J; bases not matched to a gene: 1. This chain's CDR3 is CASSRDRGSPLHF. Here the CDR3 DNA reads TGTGCCAGCAGCCGGGACAGGGGTTCACCCCTCCACTTT.